This T cell receptor (beta chain) is drawn from a study of T cell responses to AZD1222 COVID-19 vaccine. Study overall: It was second doses at about 4 or about 12 weeks that were pooled. Study-wide results and limits: Samples come after the peak T cell response, not at day 14.

Comments on this clone: What it binds is not known.

The assay was immunoSEQ multiplex PCR, and TCRdb's table has in-frame clones only and misses some. The sample consists of 150,000 to 160,000 clones, about 92% of them appearing once. From germline, CDR1 is SEHNR and CDR2 FQNEAQ (reference sequence). The ends were cut back, 3 bases at V and 10 bases at J, with 25 bases in the middle. CDR3 length: 18 residues. This receptor was taken from an adult in good health. The chain has TRBV7-9 and TRBJ1-6; D is undetermined. The specimen comprised peripheral blood, sampled on day 0 of AZD1222 vaccination. For the CDR3, the DNA is TGTGCCAGCAGCTTCCTCTCGGCGACCGGTATAATTGGCTCACCCCTCCACTTT. Encoded protein: CASSFLSATGIIGSPLHF.